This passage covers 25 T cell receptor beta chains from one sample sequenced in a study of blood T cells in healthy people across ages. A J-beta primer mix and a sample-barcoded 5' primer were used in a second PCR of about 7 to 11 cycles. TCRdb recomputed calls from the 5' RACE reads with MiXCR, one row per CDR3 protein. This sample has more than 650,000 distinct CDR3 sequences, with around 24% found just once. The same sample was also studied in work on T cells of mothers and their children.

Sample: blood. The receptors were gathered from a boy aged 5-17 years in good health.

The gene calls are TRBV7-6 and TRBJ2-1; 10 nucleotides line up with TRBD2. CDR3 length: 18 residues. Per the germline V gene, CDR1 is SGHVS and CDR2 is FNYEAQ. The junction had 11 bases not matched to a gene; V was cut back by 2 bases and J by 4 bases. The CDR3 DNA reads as TGTGCCAGCAGCTTACCCCGGGAGAGCGGGGGGGCGTACAATGAGCAGTTCTTC. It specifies CASSLPRESGGAYNEQFF.

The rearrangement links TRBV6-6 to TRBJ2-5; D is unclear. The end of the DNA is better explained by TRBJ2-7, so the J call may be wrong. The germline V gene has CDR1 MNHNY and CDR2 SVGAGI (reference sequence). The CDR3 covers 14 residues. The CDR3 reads CASSYARATYEQYF. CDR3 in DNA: TGTGCCAGCAGTTACGCGAGAGCAACCTACGAGCAGTACTTC.

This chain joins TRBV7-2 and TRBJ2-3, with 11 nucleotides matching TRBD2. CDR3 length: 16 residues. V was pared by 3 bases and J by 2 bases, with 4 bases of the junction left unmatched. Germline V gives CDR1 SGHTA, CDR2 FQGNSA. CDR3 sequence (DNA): TGTGCCAGCAGCTTGGGACTAGCGGCCAACACAGATACGCAGTATTTT. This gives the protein CASSLGLAANTDTQYF.

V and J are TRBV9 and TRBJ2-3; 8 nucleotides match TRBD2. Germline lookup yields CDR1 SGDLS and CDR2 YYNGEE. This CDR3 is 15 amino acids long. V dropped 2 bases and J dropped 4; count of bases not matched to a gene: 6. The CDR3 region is CASSVTAGGSDTQYF. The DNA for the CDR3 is TGTGCCAGCAGCGTCACGGCGGGAGGATCAGATACGCAGTATTTT.

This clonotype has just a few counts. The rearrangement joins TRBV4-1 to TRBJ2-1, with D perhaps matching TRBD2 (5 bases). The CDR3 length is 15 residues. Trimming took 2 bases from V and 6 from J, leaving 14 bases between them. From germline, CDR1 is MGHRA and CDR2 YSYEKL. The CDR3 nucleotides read TGCGCCAGCAGCCAACCTAGCCAGTTTCCCAATGAGCAGTTCTTC. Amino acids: CASSQPSQFPNEQFF.

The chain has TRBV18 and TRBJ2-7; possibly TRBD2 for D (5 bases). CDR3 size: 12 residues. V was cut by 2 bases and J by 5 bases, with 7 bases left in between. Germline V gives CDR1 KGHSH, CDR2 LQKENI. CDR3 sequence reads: CASSPSGHEQYF. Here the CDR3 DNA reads TGTGCCAGCTCACCAAGCGGACACGAGCAGTACTTC. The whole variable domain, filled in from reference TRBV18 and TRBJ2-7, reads NAGVMQNPRHLVRRRGQEARLRCSPMKGHSHVYWYRQLPEEGLKFMVYLQKENIIDESGMPKERFSAEFPKEGPSILRIQQVVRGDSAAYFCASSPSGHEQYFGPGTRLTVT.

In nucleotides, the CDR3 is TGTGCCAGCAGCTTACGAGCCGGGAGAGAAAGTGAAGCTTTCTTT. Translation: CASSLRAGRESEAFF. This chain joins TRBV7-9 and TRBJ1-1; D is unresolved. Germline lookup yields CDR1 SEHNR and CDR2 FQNEAQ (reference sequence). The CDR3 has 15 amino acids. V shed 2 bases and J shed 7 bases, with 17 bases lying between them. Using reference TRBV7-9 and TRBJ1-1 for the parts outside the CDR3, the full variable domain is DTGVSQNPRHKITKRGQNVTFRCDPISEHNRLYWYRQTLGQGPEFLTYFQNEAQLEKSRLLSDRFSAERPKGSFSTLEIQRTEQGDSAMYLCASSLRAGRESEAFFGQGTRLTVV.

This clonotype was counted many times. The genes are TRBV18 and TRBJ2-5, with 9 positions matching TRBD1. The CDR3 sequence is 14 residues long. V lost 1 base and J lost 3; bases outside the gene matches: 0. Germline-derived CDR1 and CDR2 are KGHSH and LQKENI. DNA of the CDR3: TGTGCCAGCTCACCACGGGACAGGGAAGAGACCCAGTACTTC. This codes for CASSPRDREETQYF.

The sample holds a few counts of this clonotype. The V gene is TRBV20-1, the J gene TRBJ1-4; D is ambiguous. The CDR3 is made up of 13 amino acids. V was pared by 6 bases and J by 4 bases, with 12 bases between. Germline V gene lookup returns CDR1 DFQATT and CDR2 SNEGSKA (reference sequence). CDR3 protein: CSAIRTDNEKLFF. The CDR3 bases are TGCAGTGCCATAAGAACGGATAATGAAAAACTGTTTTTT.

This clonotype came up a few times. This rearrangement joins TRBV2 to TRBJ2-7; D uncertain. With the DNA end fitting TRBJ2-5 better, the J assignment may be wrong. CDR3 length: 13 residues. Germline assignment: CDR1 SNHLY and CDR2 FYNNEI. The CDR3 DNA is TGTGCCAGCAGTGAAGAGGCCAAAGAGACCCAGTACTTC. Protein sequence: CASSEEAKETQYF.

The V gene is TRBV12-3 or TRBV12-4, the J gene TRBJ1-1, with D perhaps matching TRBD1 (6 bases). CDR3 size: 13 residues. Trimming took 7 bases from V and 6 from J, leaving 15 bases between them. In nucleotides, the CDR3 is TGTGCCAGCAAATCTCGACAGGCGCCTGAAGCTTTCTTT. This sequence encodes CASKSRQAPEAFF.

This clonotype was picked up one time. The CDR3 region has the DNA TGTGCCAGCAGCTTCCCCGAGACCTTCAACTATGGCTACACCTTC. Translating it yields CASSFPETFNYGYTF. The chain joins TRBV5-4 to TRBJ1-2; D call uncertain. Germline lookup yields CDR1 SGHNT and CDR2 YYREEE (reference sequence). This CDR3 has 15 amino acids. Trimming removed 2 bases at V and 2 bases at J, with 13 bases between.

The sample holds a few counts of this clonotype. CDR3 in amino acids: CASSLPGSEAFF. The CDR3 DNA reads as TGTGCCAGCAGCCTGCCGGGATCAGAAGCTTTCTTT. V is TRBV6-6 and J is TRBJ1-1, with no clear D. The CDR3 extends over 12 amino acids. Per the germline V gene, CDR1 is MNHNY and CDR2 is SVGAGI (reference sequence). With 6 bases removed from V and 8 bases from J, the gap between germline ends came to 13 bases.

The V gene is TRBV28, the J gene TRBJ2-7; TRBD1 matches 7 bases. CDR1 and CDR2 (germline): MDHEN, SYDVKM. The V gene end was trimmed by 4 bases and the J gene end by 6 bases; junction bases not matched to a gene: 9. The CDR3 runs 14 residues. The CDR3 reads CASSSLDRAIEQYF. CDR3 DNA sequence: TGTGCCAGCAGTTCCCTCGACAGGGCGATCGAGCAGTACTTC.

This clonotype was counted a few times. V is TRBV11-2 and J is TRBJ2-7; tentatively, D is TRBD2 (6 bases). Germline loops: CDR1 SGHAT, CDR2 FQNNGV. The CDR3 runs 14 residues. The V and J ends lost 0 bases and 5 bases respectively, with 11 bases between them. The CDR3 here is CASSLDHGEDEQYF. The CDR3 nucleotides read TGTGCCAGCAGCTTAGATCATGGGGAGGACGAGCAGTACTTC.

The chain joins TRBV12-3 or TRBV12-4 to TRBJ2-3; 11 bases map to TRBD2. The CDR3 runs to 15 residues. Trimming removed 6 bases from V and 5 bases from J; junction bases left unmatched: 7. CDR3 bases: TGTGCCAGCAGCCCTAGCGGGGGGCGACGAGATACGCAGTATTTT. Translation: CASSPSGGRRDTQYF.

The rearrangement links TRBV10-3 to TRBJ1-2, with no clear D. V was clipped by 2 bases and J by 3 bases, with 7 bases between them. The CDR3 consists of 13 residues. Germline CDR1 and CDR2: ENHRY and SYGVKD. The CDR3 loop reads CAISEEFHYGYTF. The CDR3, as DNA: TGTGCCATCAGTGAGGAATTCCACTATGGCTACACCTTC.

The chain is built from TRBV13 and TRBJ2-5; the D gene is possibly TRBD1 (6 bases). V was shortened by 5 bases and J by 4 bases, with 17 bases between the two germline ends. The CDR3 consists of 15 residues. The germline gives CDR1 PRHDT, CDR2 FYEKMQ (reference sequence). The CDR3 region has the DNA TGTGCCAGCAGCCTACAACGGGACAAAACAGAGACCCAGTACTTC. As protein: CASSLQRDKTETQYF.

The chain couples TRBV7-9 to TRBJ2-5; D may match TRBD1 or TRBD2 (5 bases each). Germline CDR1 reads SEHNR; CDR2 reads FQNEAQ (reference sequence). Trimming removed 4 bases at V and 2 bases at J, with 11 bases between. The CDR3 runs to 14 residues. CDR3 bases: TGTGCCAGCAGCTCGGGACGTCCTCAAGAGACCCAGTACTTC. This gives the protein CASSSGRPQETQYF.

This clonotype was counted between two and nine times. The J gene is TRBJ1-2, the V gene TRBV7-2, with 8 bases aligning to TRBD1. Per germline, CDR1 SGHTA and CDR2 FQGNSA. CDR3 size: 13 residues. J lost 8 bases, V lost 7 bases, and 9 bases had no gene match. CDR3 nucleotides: TGTGCCAGCATCCTGGACAGGGCAGGAGGCTACACCTTC. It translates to CASILDRAGGYTF. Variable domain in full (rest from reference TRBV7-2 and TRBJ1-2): GAGVSQSPSNKVTEKGKDVELRCDPISGHTALYWYRQSLGQGLEFLIYFQGNSAPDKSGLPSDRFSAERTGGSVSTLTIQRTQQEDSAVYLCASILDRAGGYTFGSGTRLTVV.

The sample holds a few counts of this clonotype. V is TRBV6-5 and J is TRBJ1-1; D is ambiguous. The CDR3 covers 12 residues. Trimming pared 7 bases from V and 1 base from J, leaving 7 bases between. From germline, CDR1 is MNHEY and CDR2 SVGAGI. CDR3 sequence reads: CASTNQNTEAFF. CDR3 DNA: TGTGCCAGCACTAACCAGAACACTGAAGCTTTCTTT.

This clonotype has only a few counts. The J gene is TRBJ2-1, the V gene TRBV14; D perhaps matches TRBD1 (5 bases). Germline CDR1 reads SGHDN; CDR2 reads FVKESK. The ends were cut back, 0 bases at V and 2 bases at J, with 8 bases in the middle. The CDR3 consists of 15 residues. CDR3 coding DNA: TGTGCCAGCAGCCAAGATTTACAGGCCTACAATGAGCAGTTCTTC. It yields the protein CASSQDLQAYNEQFF.

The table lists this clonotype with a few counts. CDR3 bases: TGTGCCAGCAGTCCACGACAGGACACCGGGGAGCTGTTTTTT. This encodes CASSPRQDTGELFF. The chain employs TRBV12-3 or TRBV12-4 and TRBJ2-2, with D tentatively TRBD1 (6 bases). The ends were cut back, 5 bases at V and 3 bases at J, with 10 bases in the middle. The CDR3 has 14 residues.

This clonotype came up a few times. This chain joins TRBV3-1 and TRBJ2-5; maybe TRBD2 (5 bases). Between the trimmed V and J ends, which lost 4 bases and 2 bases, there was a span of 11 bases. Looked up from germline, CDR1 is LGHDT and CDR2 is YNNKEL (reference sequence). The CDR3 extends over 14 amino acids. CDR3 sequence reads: CASSPQTTQETQYF. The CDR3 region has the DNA TGTGCCAGCAGCCCCCAGACTACGCAAGAGACCCAGTACTTC.

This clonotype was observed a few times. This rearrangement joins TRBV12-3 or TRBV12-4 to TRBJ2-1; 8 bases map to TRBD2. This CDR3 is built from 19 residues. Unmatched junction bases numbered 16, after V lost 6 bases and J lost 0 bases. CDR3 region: CASRSGGQRLISSYNEQFF. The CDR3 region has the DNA TGTGCCAGCAGATCGGGGGGGCAGCGATTGATTAGCTCCTACAATGAGCAGTTCTTC.